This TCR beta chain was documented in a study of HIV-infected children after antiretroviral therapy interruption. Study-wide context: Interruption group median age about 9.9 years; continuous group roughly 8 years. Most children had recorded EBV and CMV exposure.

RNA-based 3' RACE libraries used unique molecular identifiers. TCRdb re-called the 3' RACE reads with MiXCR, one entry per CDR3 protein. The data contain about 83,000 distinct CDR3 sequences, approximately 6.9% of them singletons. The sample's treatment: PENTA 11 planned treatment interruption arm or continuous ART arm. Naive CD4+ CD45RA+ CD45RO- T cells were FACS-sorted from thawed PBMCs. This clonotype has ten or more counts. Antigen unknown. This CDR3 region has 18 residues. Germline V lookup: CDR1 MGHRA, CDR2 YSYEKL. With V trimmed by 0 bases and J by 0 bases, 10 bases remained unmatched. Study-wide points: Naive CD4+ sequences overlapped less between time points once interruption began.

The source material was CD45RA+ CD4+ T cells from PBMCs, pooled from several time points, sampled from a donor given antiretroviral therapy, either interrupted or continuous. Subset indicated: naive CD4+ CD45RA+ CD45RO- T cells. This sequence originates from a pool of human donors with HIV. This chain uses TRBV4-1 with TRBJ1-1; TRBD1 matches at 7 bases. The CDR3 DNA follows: TGCGCCAGCAGCCAAGATTCCTGGACAGGCCGAATGAACACTGAAGCTTTCTTT. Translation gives CASSQDSWTGRMNTEAFF.